The rows below give T cell receptor beta chains drawn from one sample of a study of shared clonotypes between healthy human individuals. The method was immunoSEQ multiplex PCR; TCRdb's version includes in-frame clones alone and lacks a portion of them. The sample has roughly 2,500,000 clones; over 85% are singletons. The specimen was naive CD4+ T cells from PBMCs. These receptors were obtained from a man in his late teens or twenties in good health. Some clones in this sample may be carry-over from other donors' samples. CDR3s include the opening cysteine and the closing phenylalanine or tryptophan. A D gene is named only where the DNA matches it firmly. Clone size is not always given. Where it is, it says once, few, many or a class for expanded clones.

v_call: TRBV5-1; clone_size: -; j_call: TRBJ2-2; d_call: TRBD1; cdr3_nt: TGCGCCAGCAGCCAGGGACAGGGGGCCCCCGGGGAGCTGTTTTTT; cdr3_aa: CASSQGQGAPGELFF
v_call: TRBV29-1; clone_size: once; j_call: TRBJ1-2; d_call: TRBD1; cdr3_nt: TGCAGCGTAGTACCAGTACAGGGGGCGATTTATGGCTACACCTTC; cdr3_aa: CSVVPVQGAIYGYTF
v_call: TRBV5-1; clone_size: -; j_call: TRBJ1-1; d_call: -; cdr3_nt: TGCGCCAGCAGCTTGCAGGGTGGTGCTCTAACTGAAGCTTTCTTT; cdr3_aa: CASSLQGGALTEAFF
v_call: TRBV5-1; clone_size: few; j_call: TRBJ1-1; d_call: -; cdr3_nt: TGCGCCAGCAGCTTGGTGGGTCCGAGGGACACTGAAGCTTTCTTT; cdr3_aa: CASSLVGPRDTEAFF
v_call: TRBV29-1; clone_size: -; j_call: TRBJ2-3; d_call: TRBD2; cdr3_nt: TGCAGCACTAGCGGTAGCACAGATACGCAGTATTTT; cdr3_aa: CSTSGSTDTQYF
v_call: TRBV4-1; clone_size: -; j_call: TRBJ2-3; d_call: -; cdr3_nt: TGCGCCAGCAGCCAAGACGGAACAGATACGCAGTATTTT; cdr3_aa: CASSQDGTDTQYF
v_call: TRBV5-1; clone_size: -; j_call: TRBJ1-3; d_call: TRBD1; cdr3_nt: TGCGCCAGCAGCCCGGACAGGGACGGAAACACCATATATTTT; cdr3_aa: CASSPDRDGNTIYF
v_call: TRBV6-5; clone_size: -; j_call: TRBJ2-1; d_call: TRBD2; cdr3_nt: TGTGCCAGCAGTCGTACTAGCGGGAGCCTGGTATGGCAGTTCTTC; cdr3_aa: CASSRTSGSLVWQFF
v_call: TRBV11-2; clone_size: -; j_call: TRBJ2-5; d_call: TRBD2; cdr3_nt: TGTGCCAGCAGCTCCGGACTAGCGGGAGGTGGAGAGACCCAGTACTTC; cdr3_aa: CASSSGLAGGGETQYF
v_call: TRBV5-4; clone_size: -; j_call: TRBJ1-2; d_call: -; cdr3_nt: TGTGCCAGCAGCTTGGATGCTGGTGGCTACACCTTC; cdr3_aa: CASSLDAGGYTF
v_call: TRBV25-1; clone_size: -; j_call: TRBJ2-1; d_call: TRBD1; cdr3_nt: TGTGCCAGCAGTGAATGGACAGGGTTCTACAATGAGCAGTTCTTC; cdr3_aa: CASSEWTGFYNEQFF
v_call: TRBV6-5; clone_size: -; j_call: TRBJ1-6; d_call: -; cdr3_nt: TGTGCCAGCAGTCCCCGGTATTCACCCCTCCACTTT; cdr3_aa: CASSPRYSPLHF
v_call: TRBV9; clone_size: -; j_call: TRBJ2-3; d_call: -; cdr3_nt: TGTGCCAGCAGCGTAGCTTCCTATTTAGGGGGGACGGATACGCAGTATTTT; cdr3_aa: CASSVASYLGGTDTQYF
v_call: TRBV29-1; clone_size: -; j_call: TRBJ2-7; d_call: TRBD2; cdr3_nt: TGCAGCGTTGAATCAGCGGGGGCCTACGAGCAGTACTTC; cdr3_aa: CSVESAGAYEQYF
v_call: TRBV5-4; clone_size: -; j_call: TRBJ2-3; d_call: TRBD2; cdr3_nt: TGTGCCAGCAGCTCGGAGGGACTAGCGGGGACAGATACGCAGTATTTT; cdr3_aa: CASSSEGLAGTDTQYF
v_call: TRBV5-1; clone_size: -; j_call: TRBJ2-1; d_call: -; cdr3_nt: TGCGCCAGCAGCTTGGACGGGGAGTGGCTTGGCAAGCAGTTCTTC; cdr3_aa: CASSLDGEWLGKQFF
v_call: TRBV10-3; clone_size: -; j_call: TRBJ1-4; d_call: -; cdr3_nt: TGTGCCATCAGTGCCCTACAAGGAACTAATGAAAAACTGTTTTTT; cdr3_aa: CAISALQGTNEKLFF
v_call: TRBV2; clone_size: -; j_call: TRBJ2-5; d_call: TRBD1; cdr3_nt: TGTGCAGCTAAAAGGACAGGGCATGGAGAGACCCAGTACTTC; cdr3_aa: CAAKRTGHGETQYF
v_call: TRBV15; clone_size: -; j_call: TRBJ2-3; d_call: -; cdr3_nt: TGTGCCACCAGCCGACGGGGCGACAGCTCTAGCACAGATACGCAGTATTTT; cdr3_aa: CATSRRGDSSSTDTQYF
v_call: TRBV5-1; clone_size: once; j_call: TRBJ1-1; d_call: -; cdr3_nt: TGCGCCAGCAGCATAAGGACAGTCGCTGGAGGCACTGAAGCTTTCTTT; cdr3_aa: CASSIRTVAGGTEAFF
v_call: TRBV7-3; clone_size: -; j_call: TRBJ2-1; d_call: -; cdr3_nt: TGTGCCAGCAGCGATACTGGGTCGGGTACGGATAATGAGCAGTTCTTC; cdr3_aa: CASSDTGSGTDNEQFF
v_call: TRBV4-1; clone_size: -; j_call: TRBJ1-2; d_call: TRBD1; cdr3_nt: TGCGCCAGCAGCCAAGATCGCGGGACAGGGGCGGTCGGCTACACCTTC; cdr3_aa: CASSQDRGTGAVGYTF
v_call: TRBV21-1; clone_size: -; j_call: TRBJ1-3; d_call: -; cdr3_nt: TGTGCCAGCAGCAAAGAGTCCCAAAAGGGGTTCGAAGCTGGAAACACCATATATTTT; cdr3_aa: CASSKESQKGFEAGNTIYF
v_call: TRBV5-4; clone_size: -; j_call: TRBJ1-3; d_call: -; cdr3_nt: TGTGCCAGCAGCTTGGCCAGTCCTGGAAACACCATATATTTT; cdr3_aa: CASSLASPGNTIYF
v_call: TRBV29-1; clone_size: -; j_call: TRBJ2-2; d_call: TRBD2; cdr3_nt: TGCAGCGTTTCAAGCGGGAGGGCCAAGGACACCGGGGAGCTGTTTTTT; cdr3_aa: CSVSSGRAKDTGELFF
v_call: TRBV7-2; clone_size: -; j_call: TRBJ2-1; d_call: -; cdr3_nt: TGTGCCAGCAGCTTAGGGACAGCCTACAATGAGCAGTTCTTC; cdr3_aa: CASSLGTAYNEQFF
v_call: TRBV27; clone_size: -; j_call: TRBJ1-2; d_call: TRBD1; cdr3_nt: TGTGCCAGCAGTCCGTTCCGGGACAGGGGGCCGGATGGCTACACCTTC; cdr3_aa: CASSPFRDRGPDGYTF
v_call: TRBV11-1; clone_size: -; j_call: TRBJ2-1; d_call: -; cdr3_nt: TGTGCCAGCAGCCTGGGCTCCTACAATGAGCAGTTCTTC; cdr3_aa: CASSLGSYNEQFF
v_call: TRBV5-1; clone_size: once; j_call: TRBJ2-7; d_call: TRBD2; cdr3_nt: TGCGCCAGCAGCCCCCAGACTAGCGGGCACTACGAGCAGTACTTC; cdr3_aa: CASSPQTSGHYEQYF
v_call: TRBV2; clone_size: -; j_call: TRBJ2-7; d_call: -; cdr3_nt: TGTGCCAGCAGTGTGCCTCGCGTCGGGGAGCAGTACTTC; cdr3_aa: CASSVPRVGEQYF
v_call: TRBV7-6; clone_size: -; j_call: TRBJ2-2; d_call: -; cdr3_nt: TGTGCCAGTCGGAGGGACGATGGCACCGGGGAGCTGTTTTTT; cdr3_aa: CASRRDDGTGELFF
v_call: TRBV4-3; clone_size: -; j_call: TRBJ1-4; d_call: -; cdr3_nt: TGCGCCAGCAGCCAAGTAAGGGGTAATAGGAATGAAAAACTGTTTTTT; cdr3_aa: CASSQVRGNRNEKLFF
v_call: TRBV5-4; clone_size: -; j_call: TRBJ2-1; d_call: TRBD2; cdr3_nt: TGTGCCAGCAGCTTGACTAGCGGGAGGGTCGATGAGCAGTTCTTC; cdr3_aa: CASSLTSGRVDEQFF
v_call: TRBV4-2; clone_size: -; j_call: TRBJ2-3; d_call: TRBD2; cdr3_nt: TGTGCCAGCAGCCCGAACCGACTAGCGGGCCAAGATACGCAGTATTTT; cdr3_aa: CASSPNRLAGQDTQYF
v_call: TRBV6-1; clone_size: -; j_call: TRBJ2-5; d_call: -; cdr3_nt: TGTGCCAGCGGGTTTGGTGAGACCCAGTACTTC; cdr3_aa: CASGFGETQYF
v_call: TRBV5-1; clone_size: -; j_call: TRBJ2-1; d_call: TRBD2; cdr3_nt: TGCGCCAGCAGCGACCGCCTAGCGGGAGCTTTCAATGAGCAGTTCTTC; cdr3_aa: CASSDRLAGAFNEQFF
v_call: TRBV6-1; clone_size: -; j_call: TRBJ1-2; d_call: -; cdr3_nt: TGTGCCAGCAGTGATCGTTCGCGGGCCCACTATGGCTACACCTTC; cdr3_aa: CASSDRSRAHYGYTF
v_call: TRBV30; clone_size: -; j_call: TRBJ1-3; d_call: -; cdr3_nt: TGTGCCTCTCAGGGCTCTGGAAACACCATATATTTT; cdr3_aa: CASQGSGNTIYF
v_call: TRBV5-1; clone_size: -; j_call: TRBJ1-5; d_call: -; cdr3_nt: TGCGCCAGCAGCCTGGGGGGGAGCCAGCCCCAGCATTTT; cdr3_aa: CASSLGGSQPQHF
v_call: TRBV5-1; clone_size: once; j_call: TRBJ2-7; d_call: TRBD2; cdr3_nt: TGCGCCAGCAGCCCCGGGACTAGCGGGAGCATGTCGGACTTC; cdr3_aa: CASSPGTSGSMSDF
v_call: TRBV5-1; clone_size: -; j_call: TRBJ2-1; d_call: TRBD2; cdr3_nt: TGCGCCAGCAGCTCGACTAGCGTCAATGAGCAGTTCTTC; cdr3_aa: CASSSTSVNEQFF
v_call: TRBV4-3; clone_size: once; j_call: TRBJ2-1; d_call: -; cdr3_nt: TGCGCCAGCAGCCAAGAAGGCGGAGGGGCAGGGCAGGGCAATGAGCAGTTCTTC; cdr3_aa: CASSQEGGGAGQGNEQFF
v_call: TRBV29-1; clone_size: -; j_call: TRBJ1-1; d_call: -; cdr3_nt: TGCAGCGTTGTGAGGGTTGAAGCTTTCTTT; cdr3_aa: CSVVRVEAFF
v_call: TRBV7-9; clone_size: -; j_call: TRBJ2-5; d_call: TRBD2; cdr3_nt: TGTGCCAGCAGTCGCGGACTAGAGCTAAGTCAGACCCAGTACTTC; cdr3_aa: CASSRGLELSQTQYF
v_call: TRBV28; clone_size: -; j_call: TRBJ2-1; d_call: TRBD2; cdr3_nt: TGTGCCAGCACCCCCTCCGGGACTAGCGGGGGAAATGAGCAGTTCTTC; cdr3_aa: CASTPSGTSGGNEQFF
v_call: TRBV10-3; clone_size: -; j_call: TRBJ1-3; d_call: TRBD1; cdr3_nt: TGTGCCACCGCTGGTGGACAGGGGTGGGACACCATATATTTT; cdr3_aa: CATAGGQGWDTIYF
v_call: TRBV2; clone_size: few; j_call: TRBJ1-1; d_call: -; cdr3_nt: TGTGCCAGCACCCAGGAGAACACTGAAGCTTTCTTT; cdr3_aa: CASTQENTEAFF
v_call: TRBV2; clone_size: -; j_call: TRBJ2-1; d_call: -; cdr3_nt: TGTGCCAGCAGTGAAAACGGACAGTACAATGAGCAGTTCTTC; cdr3_aa: CASSENGQYNEQFF
v_call: TRBV7-2; clone_size: -; j_call: TRBJ2-7; d_call: -; cdr3_nt: TGTGCCAGCAGCTCCGTCACCTACGAGCAGTACTTC; cdr3_aa: CASSSVTYEQYF
v_call: TRBV28; clone_size: -; j_call: TRBJ2-5; d_call: -; cdr3_nt: TGTGCCAGCAGTTCAACACAGGTTCGAGTCGGAGAGACCCAGTACTTC; cdr3_aa: CASSSTQVRVGETQYF
v_call: TRBV5-8; clone_size: -; j_call: TRBJ1-1; d_call: TRBD1; cdr3_nt: TGTGCCAGCAGCCTCTTGGGGCTTACTTATGGACAGGGGGCCGCTGAAGCTTTCTTT; cdr3_aa: CASSLLGLTYGQGAAEAFF
v_call: TRBV6-6; clone_size: -; j_call: TRBJ1-5; d_call: TRBD1; cdr3_nt: TGTGCCAGCAGTTACTCGTCAGGGGGGAATCAGCCCCAGCATTTT; cdr3_aa: CASSYSSGGNQPQHF
v_call: TRBV5-1; clone_size: once; j_call: TRBJ2-1; d_call: -; cdr3_nt: TGCGCCAGCAGAACCGGGACTCCCTCCTACAATGAGCAGTTCTTC; cdr3_aa: CASRTGTPSYNEQFF
v_call: TRBV5-4; clone_size: few; j_call: TRBJ2-2; d_call: -; cdr3_nt: TGTGCCAGCAGCTTGGACACCGGGGAGCTGTTTTTT; cdr3_aa: CASSLDTGELFF